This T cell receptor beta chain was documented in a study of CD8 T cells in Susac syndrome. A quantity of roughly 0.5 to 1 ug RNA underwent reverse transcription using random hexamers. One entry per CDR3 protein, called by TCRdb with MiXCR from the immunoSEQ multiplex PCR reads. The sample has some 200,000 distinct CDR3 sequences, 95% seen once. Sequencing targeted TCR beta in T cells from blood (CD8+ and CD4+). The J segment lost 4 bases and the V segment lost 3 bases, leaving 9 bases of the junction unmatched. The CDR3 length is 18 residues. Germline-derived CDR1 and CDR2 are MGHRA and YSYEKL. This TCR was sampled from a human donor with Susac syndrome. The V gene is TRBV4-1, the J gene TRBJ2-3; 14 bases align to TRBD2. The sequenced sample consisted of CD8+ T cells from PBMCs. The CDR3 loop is CASSQGPGLAGVADTQYF. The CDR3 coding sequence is TGCGCCAGCAGCCAGGGGCCGGGACTAGCGGGAGTTGCAGATACGCAGTATTTT.